The 25 T cell receptor beta chains given below trace back to one sample, sequenced in a study of blood T cell repertoires in COVID-19. Only in-frame clones appear in the TCRdb table, and some are missing; sequencing was by immunoSEQ multiplex PCR. This table holds roughly 160,000 clones, approximately 90% found once. The sequenced material came from peripheral blood. All receptors derive from a young man with COVID-19, enrolled during active disease.

For this clone: Its ends do not fully match the called genes, so a read error is possible. The V and J genes are TRBV5-6 and TRBJ1-4; D not resolved. This CDR3 spans 14 amino acids. Looked up from germline, CDR1 is SGHDT and CDR2 is YYEEEE. The CDR3 sequence is CASSLDFGGEKLLF. Here the CDR3 DNA reads TGTGCCAGCAGCTTGGACTTTGGCGGTGAAAAACTGCTTTTT.

This chain links TRBV6-5 with TRBJ1-5, with 7 bases fitting TRBD1. Per the germline V gene, CDR1 is MNHEY and CDR2 is SVGAGI. The CDR3 runs 13 residues. Germline trimming cut 8 bases from V and 13 bases from J; bases unmatched to any gene: 14. The CDR3 reads CASDRVGERPQHF. The CDR3 DNA is TGTGCCAGCGACAGGGTAGGGGAGCGACCTCAGCATTTT.

This rearrangement joins TRBV7-9 to TRBJ1-6, with a possible D match to TRBD1 (5 bases). The CDR3 runs 14 residues. V shed 3 bases and J shed 7 bases, with 10 bases lying between them. Germline assignment: CDR1 SEHNR and CDR2 FQNEAQ (reference sequence). The CDR3 loop is CASSLGLMNSPLHF. In DNA form, the CDR3 reads TGTGCCAGCAGCTTGGGACTGATGAATTCACCCCTCCACTTT. The full variable domain, with the rest looked up from reference TRBV7-9 and TRBJ1-6, is DTGVSQNPRHKITKRGQNVTFRCDPISEHNRLYWYRQTLGQGPEFLTYFQNEAQLEKSRLLSDRFSAERPKGSFSTLEIQRTEQGDSAMYLCASSLGLMNSPLHFGNGTRLTVT.

The chain couples TRBV10-3 to TRBJ2-1, with D possibly matching TRBD1 (5 bases). Trimming left V 5 bases short and J 4 bases short, with 24 bases between. Per the germline V gene, CDR1 is ENHRY and CDR2 is SYGVKD. The CDR3 is 18 amino acids. The CDR3 DNA sequence: TGTGCCATCAGTCTACTCTACCCCCAGGGTGGCCAATACAATGAGCAGTTCTTC. Translation: CAISLLYPQGGQYNEQFF.

V gene TRBV6-2 or TRBV6-3 combines with J gene TRBJ2-1, with 7 bases aligning to TRBD2. CDR1 is MNHEY, CDR2 SVGEGT, per germline. Trimming removed 5 bases from V and 2 bases from J; junction bases left unmatched: 0. The CDR3 is 13 amino acids. The CDR3 DNA follows: TGTGCCAGCAGTAGCGGGACCTACAATGAGCAGTTCTTC. Its translation: CASSSGTYNEQFF.

The rearrangement uses TRBV9 and TRBJ2-1, with 9 bases identical to TRBD1. V shed 0 bases and J 6 bases; nucleotides not matched to a gene: 4. This CDR3 spans 15 amino acids. CDR1 is SGDLS and CDR2 is YYNGEE in the germline V gene. CDR3 DNA sequence: TGTGCCAGCAGCGTAGGGGGGACAGGGACCAATGAGCAGTTCTTC. It specifies CASSVGGTGTNEQFF.

The genes are TRBV7-2 and TRBJ2-3; TRBD2 matches 9 bases. Germline loops: CDR1 SGHTA, CDR2 FQGNSA. This CDR3 contains 14 residues. Germline trimming cut 5 bases from V and 3 bases from J; bases unmatched to any gene: 3. The CDR3 nucleotides are TGTGCCAGCAGCATTAGCGGGAGAACAGATACGCAGTATTTT. Its translation is CASSISGRTDTQYF. Complete variable domain (other parts from reference TRBV7-2 and TRBJ2-3): GAGVSQSPSNKVTEKGKDVELRCDPISGHTALYWYRQSLGQGLEFLIYFQGNSAPDKSGLPSDRFSAERTGGSVSTLTIQRTQQEDSAVYLCASSISGRTDTQYFGPGTRLTVL.

V usage is TRBV7-2 and J usage is TRBJ1-5; a weak D match, TRBD1 (6 bases). CDR1 and CDR2 from the germline V gene are SGHTA and FQGNSA. The CDR3 length is 14 residues. Trimming stripped 5 bases from V and 7 bases from J, with 15 bases between. CDR3 amino acids: CASSERQDRQPQHF. In DNA form, the CDR3 reads TGTGCCAGCAGCGAAAGACAGGATCGGCAGCCCCAGCATTTT.

This chain joins TRBV21-1 and TRBJ1-6; the D call of TRBD1 is as the table states it, not checked on the DNA. TRBV21-1 is a pseudogene. The CDR3 is made up of 17 amino acids. CDR3 DNA sequence: TGTGCCAGCAGCAAAGACCAAAGGGACAGTATTAATTCACCCCTCCACTTT. Its protein product is CASSKDQRDSINSPLHF.

In this sample, this clone turned up once. This chain uses TRBV2 with TRBJ1-5, with D maybe TRBD1 (6 bases). Trimming took 0 bases from V and 1 from J, leaving 10 bases between them. CDR1 and CDR2 (germline): SNHLY, FYNNEI. CDR3 size: 16 residues. CDR3 amino acids: CASSEAGGASNQPQHF. CDR3 coding DNA: TGTGCCAGCAGTGAAGCAGGGGGGGCAAGCAATCAGCCCCAGCATTTT.

V usage is TRBV21-1 and J usage is TRBJ2-1; TRBD2 is the table's D call, not checked against the DNA. TRBV21-1 is reported as a pseudogene. This CDR3 is built from 16 residues. The CDR3 DNA reads TGTGCCAGCAGCAAGTTGGAGCGGGAGCTGTACAATGAGCAGTTCTTC. Amino acid sequence: CASSKLERELYNEQFF.

The chain employs TRBV15 and TRBJ2-2; 7 bases line up with TRBD1. The CDR3 has 17 residues. Germline V gene lookup returns CDR1 LNHNV and CDR2 YYDKDF (reference sequence). The trim removed 2 bases at V and 6 bases at J, leaving 12 bases unmatched. CDR3 sequence: CATSRKTGSLYAGELFF. The CDR3 DNA reads TGTGCCACCAGCAGAAAGACAGGGTCATTATATGCCGGGGAGCTGTTTTTT.

This clone was counted once. This chain joins TRBV7-9 and TRBJ1-4; TRBD1 aligns across 8 bases. V lost 2 bases and J lost 5; bases outside the gene matches: 1. Per germline, CDR1 SEHNR and CDR2 FQNEAQ (reference sequence). The length of the CDR3 is 14 residues. CDR3 sequence reads: CASSLRDRNEKLFF. The CDR3 DNA sequence: TGTGCCAGCAGCTTAAGGGACAGGAATGAAAAACTGTTTTTT.

The chain employs TRBV4-3 and TRBJ2-7, with 11 bases matching TRBD2. Per germline, CDR1 LGHNA and CDR2 YSLEER. This CDR3 is 16 amino acids long. V lost 1 base and J lost 4; bases outside the gene matches: 6. CDR3 coding DNA: TGCGCCAGCAGCCAAGGGCTAGCGGGAGGACTGTACGAGCAGTACTTC. Amino acid sequence: CASSQGLAGGLYEQYF.

V usage is TRBV7-9 and J usage is TRBJ2-1; tentatively, D is TRBD1 (6 bases). The CDR3 loop spans 15 amino acids. V lost 6 bases to trimming and J lost 1 base, with 13 bases between them. Germline V gene lookup returns CDR1 SEHNR and CDR2 FQNEAQ (reference sequence). Here the CDR3 DNA reads TGTGCCAGCAGTCCCAGGGGCACGTCCTACAATGAGCAGTTCTTC. This encodes CASSPRGTSYNEQFF.

The chain is built from TRBV6-2 or TRBV6-3 and TRBJ1-1, with no clear D. The CDR3 is 13 residues long. The V and J ends lost 2 bases and 6 bases respectively, with 10 bases between them. Germline V lookup: CDR1 MNHEY, CDR2 SVGEGT. The CDR3 nucleotides read TGTGCCAGCAGTTACCCCCTAGCCTCTGAAGCTTTCTTT. Its translation: CASSYPLASEAFF.

V and J are TRBV12-3 or TRBV12-4 and TRBJ2-5; possibly TRBD2 for D (5 bases). The germline V and J ends were trimmed by 4 bases and 4 bases, with 7 bases remaining between them. The CDR3 spans 12 residues. CDR3 residues: CASSWSGETQYF. CDR3 nucleotide sequence: TGTGCCAGCAGTTGGAGCGGAGAGACCCAGTACTTC.

The rearrangement uses TRBV27 and TRBJ2-7; 9 positions agree with TRBD1. V was clipped by 5 bases and J by 2 bases; unmatched bases: 19. The CDR3 has 19 residues. Germline values: CDR1 MNHEY, CDR2 SMNVEV (reference sequence). CDR3 sequence: CASSPSTGGVGEFPYEQYF. The CDR3 DNA sequence: TGTGCCAGCAGTCCCTCGACAGGGGGGGTCGGGGAGTTCCCCTACGAGCAGTACTTC.

The chain has TRBV19 and TRBJ2-7; D might be TRBD1 (6 bases). CDR1 is LNHDA, CDR2 SQIVND, per germline (reference sequence). Trimming took off 4 bases at V and 3 bases at J, with 16 bases between the two ends. This CDR3 contains 15 residues. The CDR3 nucleotides read TGTGCCAGTAGTAGGACAGCCCGAGAACTCTACGAGCAGTACTTC. This gives the protein CASSRTARELYEQYF.

The chain has TRBV7-6 and TRBJ1-3, with 8 bases lining up with TRBD1. CDR1 SGHVS and CDR2 FNYEAQ come from the germline V gene. Unmatched junction bases numbered 5, after V lost 0 bases and J lost 4 bases. This CDR3 region has 16 residues. In DNA, the CDR3 is TGTGCCAGCAGCTTAGCGGACAGGGAAGTGGGAAACACCATATATTTT. The encoded protein is CASSLADREVGNTIYF.

The chain employs TRBV27 and TRBJ2-3, with D unresolved. From germline, CDR1 is MNHEY and CDR2 SMNVEV (reference sequence). The CDR3 contains 13 residues. V gave up 5 bases and J gave up 3 bases, with 9 bases separating them. The CDR3 sequence: CASSLGVTDTQYF. As DNA, the CDR3 is TGTGCCAGCAGTCTCGGAGTAACAGATACGCAGTATTTT.

Regarding this clone: Germline and junction disagree at one end, which may indicate a read error. The chain recombines TRBV5-1 with TRBJ1-2; 7 nucleotides agree with TRBD1. Germline CDR1 SGHRS, CDR2 YFSETQ. The CDR3 extends over 14 amino acids. DNA of the CDR3: TGCGCCAGCAGGTTGGACAGGCGAACTTATGGCTACACCTTC. It specifies CASRLDRRTYGYTF.

This clone was observed once. The rearrangement joins TRBV7-9 to TRBJ1-2; 7 bases agree with TRBD1. Trimming cost V 8 bases and J 0 bases; bases outside gene matches: 0. The CDR3 consists of 12 residues. Germline V gene sequence: CDR1 SEHNR, CDR2 FQNEAQ (reference sequence). The CDR3, as DNA: TGTGCCAGCGGGACAGCTAACTATGGCTACACCTTC. This codes for CASGTANYGYTF.

This chain joins TRBV11-3 and TRBJ2-1; TRBD2 is a possible D gene (5 bases). CDR1 and CDR2 from the germline V gene are SGHNT and YENEEA. The CDR3 loop spans 13 amino acids. V lost 5 bases and J lost 4, with 9 bases in between. This CDR3 reads CASSLEGYNEQFF. CDR3 DNA sequence: TGTGCCAGCAGCCTCGAGGGTTACAATGAGCAGTTCTTC.

The gene calls are TRBV15 and TRBJ2-1; 9 bases map to TRBD2. The germline gives CDR1 LNHNV, CDR2 YYDKDF (reference sequence). The V and J ends lost 0 bases and 6 bases, in that order; junction bases with no gene match: 12. The CDR3 extends over 18 amino acids. The CDR3 reads CATSRDQPREAGGNEQFF. DNA of the CDR3: TGTGCCACCAGCAGAGACCAGCCCCGGGAAGCGGGGGGCAATGAGCAGTTCTTC.